This TCR beta chain was obtained from a study of spatial heterogeneity in lung cancer. The ends were cut back, 1 base at V and 5 bases at J, with 5 bases in the middle. This CDR3 contains 12 residues. Germline values: CDR1 LGHNA, CDR2 YNFKEQ. Study-level results: Ubiquitous expanded tumor TCRs were seen in blood more at resection than at follow-up.

Indicated time point: sample taken at primary tumor resection. Whole RNA was taken from tumor, nontumor lung or frozen PBMC; it was then sequenced unsorted. TCRdb called the 5' RACE reads again in MiXCR, with one record for every CDR3 protein. The sample contains tens of thousands of distinct CDR3 sequences, around 6.7% of which appear only once. This clonotype was counted at least ten times. Its target is not known. This receptor was obtained from a female donor with early-stage non-small cell lung cancer. Source: PBMCs, taken at surgery. The V call is TRBV4-2, the J call TRBJ2-5; D is unclear. CDR3 DNA: TGTGCCAGCAGCCAAGCCCGGGAGACCCAGTACTTC. The encoded protein is CASSQARETQYF.